The 15 T cell receptor beta chains below were found in one sample sequenced in a study of T cells expressing NK-cell markers (dated by TCRdb to about 2020). Library prep was done by 5' RACE. Sequencing took place on an Illumina HiSeq 2000. TCRdb reprocessed the reads and lists each CDR3 protein sequence as a single entry, with no DNA. The sample's clone listing holds 350,000 to 500,000 distinct CDR3 sequences. More than 7% of the sample is in the top ten clones. The specimen sequenced was blood T cells: a sorted CD56 or NKG2C T cell subset, CD4+ or CD8+ T cells, or bulk PBMC T cells (not recorded which). These receptors were collected from a woman between 18 and 75 years old in good health.

The rearrangement links TRBV20-1 to TRBJ2-7; TCRdb lists TRBD1, though no DNA is available to test this call. This CDR3 is 14 amino acids long. Looked up from germline, CDR1 is DFQATT and CDR2 is SNEGSKA (reference sequence). The CDR3 loop reads CSARATGVDYEQYF.

The chain joins TRBV20-1 to TRBJ2-1; the TCRdb D gene call, TRBD1, has no DNA to confirm it. CDR1 is DFQATT, CDR2 SNEGSKA, per germline (reference sequence). This CDR3 is built from 13 residues. Here the CDR3 reads CSATTGSYNEQFF.

This CDR3 is CASSPPGELFF. This chain connects TRBV7-2 to TRBJ2-2. CDR3 length: 11 residues. Germline V lookup: CDR1 SGHTA, CDR2 FQGNSA.

V usage is TRBV25-1 and J usage is TRBJ2-5; TCRdb's D gene call, TRBD1, goes unchecked for lack of DNA. This CDR3 has 13 residues. Germline values: CDR1 MGHDK, CDR2 SYGVNS. The CDR3 reads CASRFGGLETQYF.

The genes are TRBV29-1 and TRBJ1-2. Germline V lookup: CDR1 SQVTM, CDR2 ANQGSEA. The CDR3 extends over 16 amino acids. CDR3 amino acids: CSVETPRGGQNYGYTF.

The chain uses TRBV19 and TRBJ1-5; without DNA, the TCRdb call of TRBD1 cannot be checked. Per the germline V gene, CDR1 is LNHDA and CDR2 is SQIVND (reference sequence). CDR3 size: 15 residues. CDR3 sequence: CASSTVQAGNQPQHF.

J is TRBJ2-1 and V is TRBV12-3 or TRBV12-4. The length of the CDR3 is 15 residues. CDR3 sequence: CASSFLTGSPNEQFF.

The gene calls are TRBV15 and TRBJ2-1. The CDR3 consists of 15 residues. Germline CDR1 is LNHNV and CDR2 is YYDKDF (reference sequence). The CDR3 reads CATSRDPGYSYEQFF.

The chain uses TRBV12-3 or TRBV12-4 and TRBJ2-3; without DNA, the TCRdb call of TRBD2 cannot be checked. This CDR3 region has 15 residues. CDR3: CASSPGLKHTDTQYF.

The chain recombines TRBV20-1 with TRBJ2-2; TCRdb returns TRBD2, unconfirmable since there is no DNA. This CDR3 region has 15 residues. CDR1 and CDR2 (germline): DFQATT, SNEGSKA (reference sequence). CDR3 sequence reads: CSASTSGGAAGELFF.

The chain has TRBV21-1 and TRBJ1-4; TCRdb gives TRBD1 as the D gene, but with no DNA this cannot be confirmed. TRBV21-1 is classified as a pseudogene. CDR3 size: 15 residues. CDR3 in amino acids: CASNSPGPGAEKLFF.

The chain couples TRBV7-7 to TRBJ1-4; TCRdb calls TRBD1, which cannot be checked without DNA. This CDR3 is built from 15 residues. CDR1 is SSHAT and CDR2 is FNYEAQ in the germline V gene (reference sequence). The CDR3 is CASSPGTGRNEKLFF.

This chain uses TRBV12-3 or TRBV12-4 with TRBJ2-4; as DNA is missing, the TRBD1 call by TCRdb cannot be tested. This CDR3 has 14 residues. The CDR3 loop is CASRGGLGMDIQYF.

The chain employs TRBV20-1 and TRBJ2-3; TCRdb picks TRBD1, but there is no DNA to check that call. The germline V gene encodes CDR1 DFQATT and CDR2 SNEGSKA (reference sequence). The CDR3 spans 14 residues. The CDR3 sequence: CSATFGQGADTQYF.

This rearrangement joins TRBV7-9 to TRBJ1-1. Germline V lookup: CDR1 SEHNR, CDR2 FQNEAQ (reference sequence). The CDR3 is 14 amino acids. CDR3 region: CASSLGYRNTEAFF.